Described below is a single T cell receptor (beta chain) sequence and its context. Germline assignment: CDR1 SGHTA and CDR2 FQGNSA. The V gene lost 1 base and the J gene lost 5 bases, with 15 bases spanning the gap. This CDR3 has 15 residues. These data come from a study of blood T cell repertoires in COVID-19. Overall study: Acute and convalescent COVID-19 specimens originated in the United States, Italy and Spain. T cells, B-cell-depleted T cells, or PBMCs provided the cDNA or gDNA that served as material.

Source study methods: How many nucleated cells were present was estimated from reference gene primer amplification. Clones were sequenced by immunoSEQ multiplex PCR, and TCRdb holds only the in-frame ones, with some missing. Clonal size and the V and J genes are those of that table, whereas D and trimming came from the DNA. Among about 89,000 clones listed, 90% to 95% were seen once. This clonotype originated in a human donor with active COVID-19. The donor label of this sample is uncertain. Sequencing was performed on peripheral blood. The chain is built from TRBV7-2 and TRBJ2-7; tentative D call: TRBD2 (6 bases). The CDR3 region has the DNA TGTGCCAGCAGCTTAGGGGGCGGAGGAGGGGACGAGCAGTACTTC. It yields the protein CASSLGGGGGDEQYF.